Listed below are T cell receptor beta chains from one sample, sequenced in a study of early T cells in non-severe SARS-CoV-2 infection. TCRdb fed the 5' RACE reads into MiXCR, producing one record per CDR3 protein. The data show some 36,000 distinct CDR3 sequences, over 4.5% seen once. Sequencing was performed on whole blood. All receptors derive from an adult who was a healthcare worker with PCR-confirmed SARS-CoV-2 infection or an uninfected control (not recorded which). CDR3s include the opening cysteine and the closing phenylalanine or tryptophan. The order of the fields is clone size, V gene, J gene, D gene, CDR3 protein, CDR3 DNA. The D gene is left open where the match is weak. Clone size is stated in some rows and not others, as once, few, many or a class when expanded.

medium-sized,TRBV6-5,TRBJ1-1,.,CASTHKENTEAFF,TGTGCCAGCACCCACAAAGAGAACACTGAAGCTTTCTTT
many,TRBV10-1,TRBJ2-2,.,CASRSGGTGELFF,TGCGCCAGCAGGTCCGGGGGCACCGGGGAGCTGTTTTTT
.,TRBV28,TRBJ2-7,.,CASSLMSGMNEQYF,TGTGCCAGCAGTTTAATGTCAGGGATGAACGAGCAGTACTTC
few,TRBV5-1,TRBJ2-1,TRBD2,CASSSGGAGGINEQFF,TGCGCCAGCAGCTCAGGTGGGGCGGGAGGGATCAATGAGCAGTTCTTC
many,TRBV7-2,TRBJ2-5,.,CASSLRASAEETQYF,TGTGCCAGCAGCTTAAGGGCTAGTGCTGAAGAGACCCAGTACTTC
many,TRBV27,TRBJ1-6,.,CASSSPSLSGYNSPLHF,TGTGCCAGCAGTTCCCCCTCCTTGAGTGGCTATAATTCACCCCTCCACTTT
.,TRBV12-3/TRBV12-4,TRBJ1-5,TRBD1,CASSVYRGQRQPQHF,TGTGCCAGCAGTGTCTACAGGGGGCAGCGTCAGCCCCAGCATTTT
few,TRBV3-1,TRBJ2-3,.,CASSPRDGDTQYF,TGTGCCAGCAGCCCTCGCGACGGAGATACGCAGTATTTT
few,TRBV5-4,TRBJ2-7,TRBD1,CASSLTGGTYEQYF,TGTGCCAGCAGTCTTACAGGGGGAACCTACGAGCAGTACTTC
.,TRBV28,TRBJ2-7,TRBD2,CASSQGSGSPRGYF,TGTGCCAGCAGCCAGGGTAGCGGGAGTCCCAGGGGGTACTTC
many,TRBV5-8,TRBJ1-5,.,CASSLEASGQPQHF,TGTGCCAGCAGCTTGGAAGCGAGCGGTCAGCCCCAGCATTTT
many,TRBV9,TRBJ2-1,.,CASSARTASSYNEQFF,TGTGCCAGCAGCGCCAGGACGGCGAGCTCCTACAATGAGCAGTTCTTC
many,TRBV20-1,TRBJ2-3,TRBD2,CSANRLAQFSDTQYF,TGCAGTGCGAACCGACTAGCGCAATTTTCAGATACGCAGTATTTT
many,TRBV7-4,TRBJ2-1,TRBD2,CASSFGASGYNEQFF,TGTGCCAGCAGCTTTGGGGCTAGCGGGTACAATGAGCAGTTCTTC
many,TRBV20-1,TRBJ2-7,.,CSATSNLRGTYEQYF,TGCAGTGCTACGTCGAACCTACGGGGAACCTACGAGCAGTACTTC
.,TRBV20-1,TRBJ2-3,.,CSAPFGASTDTQYF,TGCAGTGCTCCTTTTGGGGCTAGCACAGATACGCAGTATTTT
few,TRBV29-1,TRBJ2-7,TRBD1,CSAKTGATYEQYF,TGCAGCGCAAAGACAGGGGCTACCTACGAGCAGTACTTC
many,TRBV6-4,TRBJ2-3,TRBD2,CASSASGSTDTQYF,TGTGCCAGCAGTGCTAGCGGGAGCACAGATACGCAGTATTTT
many,TRBV27,TRBJ2-1,.,CASSLGLDPHEQFF,TGTGCCAGCAGTTTAGGACTGGACCCTCATGAGCAGTTCTTC
.,TRBV6-1,TRBJ2-1,TRBD1,CASNNRGNEQFF,TGTGCCAGCAATAACAGGGGCAATGAGCAGTTCTTC
.,TRBV6-1,TRBJ1-2,.,CASRFLDSRGYTF,TGTGCCAGCCGCTTCCTTGACAGTCGTGGCTACACCTTC
few,TRBV18,TRBJ1-3,TRBD1,CASSGTVDYSGNTIYF,TGTGCCAGCTCCGGGACAGTTGATTACTCTGGAAACACCATATATTTT
many,TRBV20-1,TRBJ2-1,TRBD2,CSAIWASGNNNEQFF,TGCAGTGCTATTTGGGCTAGCGGGAACAACAATGAGCAGTTCTTC
many,TRBV4-1,TRBJ2-1,TRBD2,CASSQASGEHNEQFF,TGCGCCAGCAGTCAGGCTAGCGGGGAGCACAATGAGCAGTTCTTC
many,TRBV7-6,TRBJ2-7,.,CASSLGPGDEQYF,TGTGCCAGCAGCTTAGGGCCTGGCGACGAGCAGTACTTC
many,TRBV7-6,TRBJ2-1,.,CASSLGGPAYNEQFF,TGTGCCAGCAGCTTAGGCGGACCTGCCTACAATGAGCAGTTCTTC
many,TRBV5-4,TRBJ2-1,.,CASSATGSQHEQFF,TGTGCCAGCAGCGCGACCGGTAGTCAGCATGAGCAGTTCTTC
many,TRBV14,TRBJ2-7,.,CASSIGGGNGHEQYF,TGTGCCAGCAGCATCGGAGGGGGGAACGGTCACGAGCAGTACTTC
many,TRBV10-1,TRBJ2-1,TRBD2,CASSVSGAGNEQFF,TGCGCCAGCAGTGTCAGCGGGGCGGGTAATGAGCAGTTCTTC
many,TRBV9,TRBJ1-1,.,CASSPGPVAEAFF,TGTGCCAGCAGCCCCGGACCGGTGGCTGAAGCTTTCTTT
many,TRBV5-5,TRBJ2-1,.,CASSLRGADEQFF,TGTGCCAGCAGCTTGCGGGGGGCTGATGAGCAGTTCTTC
few,TRBV6-5,TRBJ1-6,.,CASGAGGSYNSPLHF,TGTGCCAGCGGGGCCGGGGGCTCCTATAATTCACCCCTCCACTTT
.,TRBV5-1,TRBJ2-1,TRBD2,CASSLSRLAGLQFF,TGCGCCAGCAGCTTGTCCCGGCTAGCGGGGTTGCAGTTCTTC
few,TRBV24-1,TRBJ2-1,.,CATSARGEQFF,TGTGCCACCAGTGCCCGGGGAGAGCAGTTCTTC
many,TRBV4-2,TRBJ1-1,TRBD1,CASSQEDRGASMNTEAFF,TGTGCCAGCAGCCAAGAGGACAGGGGAGCCTCAATGAACACTGAAGCTTTCTTT
.,TRBV27,TRBJ2-1,TRBD2,CASRPSGRGYNEQFF,TGTGCCAGCAGGCCTAGCGGGAGGGGATACAATGAGCAGTTCTTC
.,TRBV28,TRBJ2-5,TRBD2,CASSPRLATETQYF,TGTGCCAGCAGTCCGAGACTAGCGACGGAGACCCAGTACTTC
many,TRBV12-3/TRBV12-4,TRBJ1-2,TRBD1,CASRRTGDYGYTF,TGTGCCAGCAGGAGGACAGGGGACTATGGCTACACCTTC
many,TRBV12-3/TRBV12-4,TRBJ2-5,.,CASSFTQETQYF,TGTGCCAGCAGTTTCACTCAAGAGACCCAGTACTTC
many,TRBV28,TRBJ2-7,TRBD1,CASTIPGQGAREQYF,TGTGCCAGCACCATACCGGGACAGGGGGCGCGGGAGCAGTACTTC
many,TRBV20-1,TRBJ1-2,TRBD1,CSAYPSDRGINYGYTF,TGCAGTGCTTACCCCTCCGACAGGGGGATTAACTATGGCTACACCTTC
many,TRBV11-2,TRBJ2-1,.,CASSFMTRQSPYNEQFF,TGTGCCAGCAGCTTTATGACCCGACAGTCCCCCTACAATGAGCAGTTCTTC
many,TRBV28,TRBJ2-6,.,CASSSALGANVLTF,TGTGCCAGCAGTTCCGCCCTTGGGGCCAACGTCCTGACTTTC
.,TRBV6-5,TRBJ1-5,.,CASKPSTSTDQPQHF,TGTGCCAGCAAACCTTCGACCTCAACCGATCAGCCCCAGCATTTT
many,TRBV11-2,TRBJ2-7,.,CASSLNGMGEQYF,TGTGCCAGCAGCTTGAATGGGATGGGGGAGCAGTACTTC
many,TRBV24-1,TRBJ1-1,.,CATRTGSHTEAFF,TGTGCCACCAGAACAGGGTCCCACACTGAAGCTTTCTTT
.,TRBV12-5,TRBJ2-2,.,CASGFEGPGELFF,TGTGCTAGTGGTTTCGAGGGGCCCGGGGAGCTGTTTTTT
many,TRBV9,TRBJ2-1,.,CASSVALGLKSNEQFF,TGTGCCAGCAGCGTAGCCTTAGGACTAAAATCCAATGAGCAGTTCTTC
.,TRBV27,TRBJ1-2,.,CASSPLSLVGDLNGYTF,TGTGCCAGCAGTCCACTCTCGCTCGTAGGGGATCTTAATGGCTACACCTTC
many,TRBV19,TRBJ2-1,.,CASSIRYFNEQFF,TGTGCCAGTAGTATAAGGTATTTTAATGAGCAGTTCTTC